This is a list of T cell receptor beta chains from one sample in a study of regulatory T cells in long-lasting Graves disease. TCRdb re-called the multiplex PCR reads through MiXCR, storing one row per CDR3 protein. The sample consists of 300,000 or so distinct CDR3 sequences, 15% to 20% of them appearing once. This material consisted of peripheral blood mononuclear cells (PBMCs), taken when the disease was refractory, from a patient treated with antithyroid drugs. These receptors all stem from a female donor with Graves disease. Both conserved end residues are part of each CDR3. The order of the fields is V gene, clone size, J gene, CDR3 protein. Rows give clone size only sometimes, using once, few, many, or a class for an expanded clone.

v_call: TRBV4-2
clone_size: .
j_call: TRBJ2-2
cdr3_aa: CASSQEIGPPNTGELFF

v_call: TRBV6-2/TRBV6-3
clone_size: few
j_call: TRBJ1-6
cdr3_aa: CASSYSPGGFDSPLHF

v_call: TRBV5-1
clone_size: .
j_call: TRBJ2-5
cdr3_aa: CASSPKTGGGETQYF

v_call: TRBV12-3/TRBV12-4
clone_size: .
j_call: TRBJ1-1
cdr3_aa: CASSSGQRNTEAFF

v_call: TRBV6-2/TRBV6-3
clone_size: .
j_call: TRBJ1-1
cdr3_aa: CASSEQEGAEAFF

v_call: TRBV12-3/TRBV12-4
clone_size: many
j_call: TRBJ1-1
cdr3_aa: CASGLAFF

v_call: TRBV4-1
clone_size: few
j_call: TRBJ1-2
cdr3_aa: CASSQEGANYYGYTF

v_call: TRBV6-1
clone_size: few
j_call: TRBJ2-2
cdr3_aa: CATDSSGAGELFF

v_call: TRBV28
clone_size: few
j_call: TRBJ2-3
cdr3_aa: CASSVLGLAEGSDTQYF

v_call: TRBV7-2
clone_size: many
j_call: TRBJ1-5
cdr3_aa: CASSVGHSNQPQHF

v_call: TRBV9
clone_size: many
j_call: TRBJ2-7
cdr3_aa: CASSSLDGETYEQYF

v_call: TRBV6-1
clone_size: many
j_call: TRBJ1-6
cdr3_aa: CASTVRGGGVGPLHF

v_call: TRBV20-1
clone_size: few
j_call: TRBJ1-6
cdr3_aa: CSASNPGLGGNSPLHF

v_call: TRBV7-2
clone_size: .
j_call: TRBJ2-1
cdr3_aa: CASSLAGSGGQFF

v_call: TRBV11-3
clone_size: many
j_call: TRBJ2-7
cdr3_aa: CASSLSDADITYEQYF

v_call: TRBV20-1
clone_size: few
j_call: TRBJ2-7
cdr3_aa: CSARDRTSGYEQYF

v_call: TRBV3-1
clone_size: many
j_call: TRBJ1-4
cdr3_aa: CASSQIRDEKLFF

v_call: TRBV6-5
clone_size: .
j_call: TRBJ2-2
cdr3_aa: CASSYLGPLVNSGELFF

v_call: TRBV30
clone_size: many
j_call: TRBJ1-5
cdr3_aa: CAWSVMRNQPQHF

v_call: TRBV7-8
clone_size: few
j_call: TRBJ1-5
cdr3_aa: CASSPRTIWQPQHF

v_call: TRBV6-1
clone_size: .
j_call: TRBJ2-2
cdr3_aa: CASSESPVNTGELFF

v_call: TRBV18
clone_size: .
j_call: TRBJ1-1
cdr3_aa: CASSPQGAGSEAFF

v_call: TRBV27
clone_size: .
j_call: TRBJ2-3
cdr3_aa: CATSQWAPSTDTQYF

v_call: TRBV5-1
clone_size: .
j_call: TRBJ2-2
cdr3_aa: CASSFGTNPTGELFF

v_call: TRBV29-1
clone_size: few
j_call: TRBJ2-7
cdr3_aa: CSVTWTGSYEQYF

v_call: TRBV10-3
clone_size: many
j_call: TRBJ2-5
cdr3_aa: CAISESRVRGGQETQYF

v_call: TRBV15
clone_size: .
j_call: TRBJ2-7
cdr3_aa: CATSSGQGGYEQYF

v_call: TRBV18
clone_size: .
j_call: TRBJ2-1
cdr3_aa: CASSPSHEQFF

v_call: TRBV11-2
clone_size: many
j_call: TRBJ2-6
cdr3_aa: CASSLGGGGAGPSGANVLTF

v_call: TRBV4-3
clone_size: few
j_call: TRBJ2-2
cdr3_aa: CASSLPGPAGDYTGELFF

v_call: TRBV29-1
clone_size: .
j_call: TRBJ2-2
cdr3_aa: CSVRLSGSRTGELFF

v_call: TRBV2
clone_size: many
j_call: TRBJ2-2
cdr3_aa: CASSAGLAGAIGELFF

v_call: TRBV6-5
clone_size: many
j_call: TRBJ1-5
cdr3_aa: CASSYDPGQPQHF

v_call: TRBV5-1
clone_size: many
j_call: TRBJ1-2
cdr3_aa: CASSLAVARGAEGYTF

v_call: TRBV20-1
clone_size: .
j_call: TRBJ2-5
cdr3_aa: CSAPDTDQETQYF

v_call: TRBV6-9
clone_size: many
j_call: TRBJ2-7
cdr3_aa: CASSYSRQGSSYEQYF

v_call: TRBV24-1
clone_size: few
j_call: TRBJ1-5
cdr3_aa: CATSPTGGGNQPQHF

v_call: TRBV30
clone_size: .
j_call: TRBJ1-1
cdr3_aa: CAWIRGSGGSSEMNTEAFF

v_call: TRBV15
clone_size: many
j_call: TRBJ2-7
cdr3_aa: CATSKGGSYEQYF

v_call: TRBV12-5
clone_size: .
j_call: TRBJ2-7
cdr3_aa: CASGWGDSRFEQYF

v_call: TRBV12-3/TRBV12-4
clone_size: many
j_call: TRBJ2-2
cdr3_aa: CASTKGQGWTGELFF

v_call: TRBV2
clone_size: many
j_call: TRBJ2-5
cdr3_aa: CASSQGQDRLKETQYF

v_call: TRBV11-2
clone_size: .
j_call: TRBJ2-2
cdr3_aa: CASGLDWTNTGELFF

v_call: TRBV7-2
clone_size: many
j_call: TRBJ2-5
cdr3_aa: CASSFPRAGAVWQETQYF

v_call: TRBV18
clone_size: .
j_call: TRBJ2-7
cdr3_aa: CASSPTPTYEQYF

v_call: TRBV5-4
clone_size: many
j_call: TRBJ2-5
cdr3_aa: CASSFWREGPETQYF

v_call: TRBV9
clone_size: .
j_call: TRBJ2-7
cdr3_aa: CASSVGAGSNNEQYF

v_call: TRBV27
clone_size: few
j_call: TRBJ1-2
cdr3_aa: CASSFGEPYGYTF

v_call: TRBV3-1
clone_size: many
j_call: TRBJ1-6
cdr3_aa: CASSGGGQYNSPLHF

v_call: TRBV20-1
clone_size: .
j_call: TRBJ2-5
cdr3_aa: CSARDNGRETQYF

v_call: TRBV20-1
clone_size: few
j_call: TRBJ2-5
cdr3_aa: CSAAVPYQETQYF

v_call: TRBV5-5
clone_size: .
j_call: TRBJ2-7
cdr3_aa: CASSLQPGRPSYEQYF

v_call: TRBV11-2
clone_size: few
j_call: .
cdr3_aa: CASTDLAGGNEQFF

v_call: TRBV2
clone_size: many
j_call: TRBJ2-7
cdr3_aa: CASSARGEQYF